The clone carrying this TCR beta chain was seen once. The entry originates in a study of blood T cell repertoires in COVID-19. Overall study context: Acute and convalescent COVID-19 samples came from the United States, Italy and Spain. T cells, B-cell-depleted T cells, or PBMCs supplied cDNA or gDNA.

The CDR3 consists of 14 residues. V was clipped by 4 bases and J by 3 bases; unmatched bases: 3. The germline V gene encodes CDR1 LNHDA and CDR2 SQIVND (reference sequence). How the authors handled the data: Estimation of nucleated cell counts relied on the amplification of reference gene primers. This table comes from immunoSEQ multiplex PCR, and its TCRdb copy is limited to in-frame clones, with some not included. The DNA was the basis for D and trimming; V, J and clone size are from that table. The table shows about 140,000 clones, with roughly 85% occurring only once. The sequenced sample consisted of peripheral blood. The gene calls are TRBV19 and TRBJ1-2; 9 positions agree with TRBD1. The receptor was derived from a man between 45 and 60 years old with acute or convalescent COVID-19. CDR3 sequence reads: CASSRTGDDYGYTF. The CDR3 nucleotides read TGTGCCAGTAGTAGGACAGGGGATGACTATGGCTACACCTTC.